The 31 T cell receptor beta chains below were found in one sample sequenced in a study of cytomegalovirus exposure and HLA in healthy donors. Measured with immunoSEQ multiplex PCR; TCRdb has only the in-frame clones, and not every one. This table holds about 76,000 clones, 94% found once. Sequenced input: PBMCs. All receptors derive from a young woman in good health and CMV-seropositive.

This clone was seen once. The rearrangement links TRBV7-9 to TRBJ2-7; 7 nucleotides line up with TRBD2. Per germline, CDR1 SEHNR and CDR2 FQNEAQ (reference sequence). J gave up 0 bases and V 4 bases, and 9 bases lay outside the gene matches. CDR3 length: 16 residues. DNA for the CDR3: TGTGCCAGCAGCTCCCCAAGCGGGAAGAACTCCTACGAGCAGTACTTC. It translates to CASSSPSGKNSYEQYF.

The chain couples TRBV10-2 to TRBJ1-5; tentatively, D is TRBD1 (6 bases). Germline CDR1 is WSHSY and CDR2 is SAAADI. The CDR3 consists of 16 residues. V was trimmed by 5 bases and J by 0 bases, leaving 14 bases between them. CDR3 in DNA: TGCGCCAGCAGTCCCAGACAGGCATCTAGCAATCAGCCCCAGCATTTT. The encoded protein is CASSPRQASSNQPQHF.

This chain links TRBV4-2 with TRBJ2-2, with 8 bases identical to TRBD1. V gave up 0 bases and J gave up 7 bases; unmatched junction bases: 19. There are 20 residues in the CDR3. Germline lookup yields CDR1 LGHNA and CDR2 YNFKEQ. The CDR3 loop reads CASSQDSRLSYRGDIGELFF. The CDR3 DNA follows: TGTGCCAGCAGCCAAGATTCTAGACTGAGTTACAGGGGGGATATCGGGGAGCTGTTTTTT.

CDR3 region: CASSHTSGAYNEQFF. CDR3 DNA: TGTGCCAGCAGCCACACTAGCGGGGCCTACAATGAGCAGTTCTTC. The chain carries TRBV11-2 and TRBJ2-1; 10 bases agree with TRBD2. The CDR3 is 15 amino acids. Germline lookup yields CDR1 SGHAT and CDR2 FQNNGV. V shed 5 bases, J shed 2 bases, and the junction held 3 bases outside the gene matches.

This chain joins TRBV5-1 and TRBJ2-7; 8 bases map to TRBD1. The V segment lost 0 bases and the J segment 5 bases; nucleotides outside the gene matches: 4. This CDR3 has 14 residues. In germline, CDR1 is SGHRS, CDR2 YFSETQ. CDR3 amino acids: CASSLGQGIDEQYF. In nucleotides, the CDR3 is TGCGCCAGCAGCTTGGGACAGGGGATAGACGAGCAGTACTTC.

The rearrangement links TRBV6-1 to TRBJ2-1; 9 bases are a match to TRBD2. The CDR3 extends over 14 amino acids. Looked up from germline, CDR1 is MNHNS and CDR2 is SASEGT. V lost 5 bases and J lost 7; bases outside the gene matches: 6. In nucleotides, the CDR3 is TGTGCCAGCAGTCTCCGTCTAGCGGGGAATGAGCAGTTCTTC. It codes for CASSLRLAGNEQFF.

V usage is TRBV5-1 and J usage is TRBJ1-1; unclear D gene. Trimming shortened V by 7 bases and J by 1 base, and 11 bases separated the two germline ends. Germline V gene lookup returns CDR1 SGHRS and CDR2 YFSETQ. This CDR3 has 13 residues. The CDR3 loop reads CASYEGTNTEAFF. For the CDR3, the DNA is TGCGCCAGCTATGAGGGAACGAACACTGAAGCTTTCTTT.

The V call is TRBV4-1, the J call TRBJ2-3, with D hard to call. The germline gives CDR1 MGHRA, CDR2 YSYEKL. The V and J ends lost 0 bases and 8 bases respectively, with 12 bases between them. The length of the CDR3 is 14 residues. The CDR3 is CASSQDPGSSTQYF. CDR3 DNA: TGCGCCAGCAGCCAAGATCCCGGGTCCAGTACGCAGTATTTT.

V and J are TRBV5-5 and TRBJ1-2, with D maybe TRBD1 (6 bases). This CDR3 region has 17 residues. From germline, CDR1 is SGHKS and CDR2 YYEKEE (reference sequence). V dropped 3 bases and J dropped 0 bases, with 18 bases sitting between them. The CDR3 DNA is TGTGCCAGCAGCTCGACCCCGGGACAAACCGCTAACTATGGCTACACCTTC. Protein sequence: CASSSTPGQTANYGYTF.

This chain joins TRBV1 and TRBJ2-7; no DNA check was done on the table's D call, TRBD2. TRBV1 is a recognized pseudogene. This CDR3 has 15 amino acids. CDR3 region: CTSSQTAEGKNEQYF. CDR3 nucleotide sequence: TGCACCAGCAGCCAAACAGCGGAGGGTAAAAACGAGCAGTACTTC.

The rearrangement joins TRBV27 to TRBJ1-1; weak D call: TRBD1 (5 bases). Trimming left V 0 bases short and J 7 bases short, with 12 bases between. This CDR3 contains 14 residues. Germline loops: CDR1 MNHEY, CDR2 SMNVEV (reference sequence). CDR3 DNA: TGTGCCAGCAGTTTATCAGGGGCACTCGGTGAAGCTTTCTTT. Its translation is CASSLSGALGEAFF.

The sample holds a few counts of this clone. V and J are TRBV5-6 and TRBJ2-3; D uncertain. The CDR3 covers 13 residues. V was trimmed by 5 bases and J by 8 bases, leaving 15 bases between them. The germline V gene encodes CDR1 SGHDT and CDR2 YYEEEE. The CDR3, as DNA: TGTGCCAGCAGAGCGCTAGACGGTGGTACGCAGTATTTT. Translation: CASRALDGGTQYF.

The V and J genes are TRBV7-9 and TRBJ2-1, with D possibly being TRBD2 (6 bases). The CDR3 spans 17 residues. V gave up 5 bases and J gave up 3 bases, with 20 bases separating them. In germline, CDR1 is SEHNR, CDR2 FQNEAQ (reference sequence). This chain's CDR3 is CASSPRGGDPNYNEQFF. As DNA, the CDR3 is TGTGCCAGCAGCCCCCGGGGAGGAGACCCAAACTACAATGAGCAGTTCTTC.

This clone is a singleton in its sample. J is TRBJ2-5 and V is TRBV5-1; TRBD1 matches at 7 bases. The CDR3 loop spans 13 amino acids. V lost 6 bases and J lost 5; bases outside the gene matches: 7. CDR1 is SGHRS and CDR2 is YFSETQ in the germline V gene. The CDR3 loop reads CASTYRGEETQYF. CDR3 nucleotide sequence: TGCGCCAGCACGTACAGGGGAGAGGAGACCCAGTACTTC.

The rearrangement links TRBV27 to TRBJ2-7; D is possibly TRBD2 (6 bases). CDR1 MNHEY and CDR2 SMNVEV come from the germline V gene (reference sequence). Trimming shortened V by 5 bases and J by 5 bases, and 7 bases separated the two germline ends. The CDR3 consists of 11 residues. CDR3 DNA: TGTGCCAGCAGTGAGCGGGACGAGCAGTACTTC. Amino acids: CASSERDEQYF.

This clone has just one count. The chain has TRBV15 and TRBJ1-5; TRBD1 aligns across 7 bases. Germline CDR1 and CDR2: LNHNV and YYDKDF (reference sequence). With V trimmed by 4 bases and J by 4 bases, 7 bases remained unmatched. The length of the CDR3 is 15 residues. The CDR3 spells CATSNVGRGNQPQHF. The CDR3 nucleotides are TGTGCCACCAGCAACGTCGGCAGGGGGAATCAGCCCCAGCATTTT.

The CDR3 here is CASSDGAGAEAFF. For the CDR3, the DNA is TGTGCCAGCAGTGACGGAGCAGGGGCTGAAGCTTTCTTT. This chain links TRBV6-4 with TRBJ1-1; tentatively, D is TRBD1 (6 bases). Germline assignment: CDR1 MRHNA and CDR2 SNTAGT. Trimming left V 2 bases short and J 6 bases short, with 10 bases between. The CDR3 is 13 residues long.

The chain combines TRBV27 with TRBJ1-4; 7 nucleotides agree with TRBD1. The CDR3 extends over 15 amino acids. Germline-derived CDR1 and CDR2 are MNHEY and SMNVEV (reference sequence). J lost 4 bases, V lost 3 bases, and 5 bases had no gene match. The CDR3 reads CASSFWGQRNEKLFF. The CDR3 DNA follows: TGTGCCAGCAGTTTTTGGGGACAGCGTAATGAAAAACTGTTTTTT.

The V and J genes are TRBV7-9 and TRBJ1-4, with D possibly matching TRBD1 (5 bases). This CDR3 is built from 17 residues. Trimming took off 0 bases at V and 6 bases at J, with 17 bases between the two ends. Looked up from germline, CDR1 is SEHNR and CDR2 is FQNEAQ (reference sequence). Written as DNA, the CDR3 is TGTGCCAGCAGCTTAGCGGAATTCGGATCCAGGGATGAAAAACTGTTTTTT. Translation: CASSLAEFGSRDEKLFF.

This chain links TRBV19 with TRBJ2-1; D might be TRBD1 (6 bases). Germline V gene sequence: CDR1 LNHDA, CDR2 SQIVND (reference sequence). This CDR3 region has 16 residues. V gave up 6 bases and J gave up 0 bases, with 15 bases separating them. The CDR3 loop reads CASRPVGASSYNEQFF. DNA of the CDR3: TGTGCCAGTAGGCCGGTGGGGGCCAGCTCCTACAATGAGCAGTTCTTC.

V gene TRBV9 combines with J gene TRBJ2-3; a possible D gene is TRBD2 (6 bases). CDR1 and CDR2 (germline): SGDLS, YYNGEE. The CDR3 is 14 residues long. Trimming took off 4 bases at V and 2 bases at J, with 11 bases between the two ends. CDR3 amino acids: CASSIRGDTDTQYF. As DNA, the CDR3 is TGTGCCAGCAGCATCCGCGGGGACACAGATACGCAGTATTTT.

The chain employs TRBV18 and TRBJ1-4; 8 nucleotides line up with TRBD1. The ends lost 8 bases at V and 2 bases at J; junction bases unmatched: 13. The CDR3 consists of 17 residues. The germline V gene has CDR1 KGHSH and CDR2 LQKENI. CDR3 coding DNA: TGTGCCAGCCAGGCGGGGACAGGCCGGGCTACTAATGAAAAACTGTTTTTT. It yields the protein CASQAGTGRATNEKLFF. Using reference TRBV18 and TRBJ1-4 for the parts outside the CDR3, the full variable domain is NAGVMQNPRHLVRRRGQEARLRCSPMKGHSHVYWYRQLPEEGLKFMVYLQKENIIDESGMPKERFSAEFPKEGPSILRIQQVVRGDSAAYFCASQAGTGRATNEKLFFGSGTQLSVL.

The V and J genes are TRBV15 and TRBJ1-1; D perhaps matches TRBD1 (5 bases). Per the germline V gene, CDR1 is LNHNV and CDR2 is YYDKDF (reference sequence). This CDR3 contains 19 residues. V lost 1 base and J lost 0, with 21 bases in between. The CDR3, as DNA: TGTGCCACCAGCAGAGGAGTTTGGCGGGGGTATAGCGTGAACACTGAAGCTTTCTTT. This encodes CATSRGVWRGYSVNTEAFF.

J is TRBJ2-1 and V is TRBV2; maybe TRBD2 (5 bases). Trimming took 2 bases from V and 0 from J, leaving 14 bases between them. This CDR3 is 17 amino acids long. Per germline, CDR1 SNHLY and CDR2 FYNNEI. The CDR3 DNA is TGTGCCAGCAGTGAACGGGCGGGCCGAAGCTCCTACAATGAGCAGTTCTTC. Translated: CASSERAGRSSYNEQFF.

The chain links TRBV6-1 to TRBJ2-1; the match to TRBD2 covers 8 bases. The CDR3 extends over 15 amino acids. The germline CDR1 and CDR2 sequences are MNHNS and SASEGT. V gave up 10 bases and J gave up 3 bases; unmatched junction bases: 11. The CDR3 DNA follows: TGTGCCACCACCGGGGGAGCGGGGGTCTACAATGAGCAGTTCTTC. It translates to CATTGGAGVYNEQFF.

V is TRBV11-2 and J is TRBJ2-5; TRBD2 aligns across 11 bases. This CDR3 has 14 amino acids. The germline V gene encodes CDR1 SGHAT and CDR2 FQNNGV. With 5 bases clipped from V and 3 bases from J, the junction kept 2 bases outside the gene matches. CDR3 protein: CASSKGLAEETQYF. The CDR3 coding sequence is TGTGCCAGCAGCAAGGGACTAGCGGAAGAGACCCAGTACTTC. Based on the CDR3 plus reference TRBV11-2 and TRBJ2-5, the full variable domain is EAGVAQSPRYKIIEKRQSVAFWCNPISGHATLYWYQQILGQGPKLLIQFQNNGVVDDSQLPKDRFSAERLKGVDSTLKIQPAKLEDSAVYLCASSKGLAEETQYFGPGTRLLVL.

The V and J genes are TRBV4-2 and TRBJ1-1, with D uncertain. Germline V gives CDR1 LGHNA, CDR2 YNFKEQ. The CDR3 extends over 11 amino acids. Between the trimmed V and J ends, which lost 4 bases and 5 bases, there was a span of 5 bases. Here the CDR3 DNA reads TGTGCCAGCAGCCGACAAACTGAAGCTTTCTTT. Translation: CASSRQTEAFF.

V gene TRBV20-1 combines with J gene TRBJ2-1; D not resolved. CDR1 and CDR2 (germline): DFQATT, SNEGSKA (reference sequence). V was cut by 5 bases and J by 7 bases, with 9 bases left in between. The CDR3 has 11 amino acids. The CDR3 here is CSALSRNEQFF. CDR3 nucleotide sequence: TGCAGTGCTCTTAGCCGGAATGAGCAGTTCTTC.

The chain joins TRBV5-6 to TRBJ1-1; 8 nucleotides match TRBD1. Trimming took 4 bases from V and 5 from J; bases not matched to a gene: 7. The CDR3 sequence is 14 residues long. Germline V gives CDR1 SGHDT, CDR2 YYEEEE. As DNA, the CDR3 is TGTGCCAGCAGCCCAGGACAGGGAAGTACTGAAGCTTTCTTT. This encodes CASSPGQGSTEAFF.

This chain links TRBV7-9 with TRBJ2-7, with 7 bases identical to TRBD1. Germline values: CDR1 SEHNR, CDR2 FQNEAQ (reference sequence). The V and J ends lost 5 bases and 4 bases, in that order; junction bases with no gene match: 11. The CDR3 contains 15 residues. The CDR3 bases are TGTGCCAGCAGCGAGGACCGGGACAGAGCTTACGAGCAGTACTTC. Translating gives CASSEDRDRAYEQYF.

This chain connects TRBV21-1 to TRBJ2-7; TRBD2, as called in the table, went unchecked against the DNA. TRBV21-1 is assigned pseudogene status. This CDR3 has 14 residues. CDR3 nucleotide sequence: TGTGCCAGCAGCAGGACTAGCGGGAGTTACGAGCAGTACTTC. Translating it yields CASSRTSGSYEQYF.